This T cell receptor beta chain was sequenced in a study of T cell repertoires in cytomegalovirus infection. Findings and limits, study-wide: Frequencies of public TCR beta families were cumulated, and this identified carriers of CMV plus the relevant HLA. Clonotypes of TCR beta that were HLA-C-restricted and CMV-specific dominated the ex vivo response.

This clonotype has ten or more counts. What it binds is not known. Germline CDR1 is MDHEN and CDR2 is SYDVKM. This CDR3 is built from 15 residues. Trimming stripped 6 bases from V and 6 bases from J, with 17 bases between. From the reads, TCRdb called clonotypes with MiXCR, one entry per CDR3 protein. The sample shows roughly 100,000 distinct CDR3 sequences, approximately 15% of them seen only once. The J gene is TRBJ1-4, the V gene TRBV28; D perhaps matches TRBD1 (6 bases). The sequenced material came from PBMCs. This TCR was recovered from a human donor in good health (CMV status not recorded). Some clones in this sample may be carry-over from other donors' samples. CDR3 nucleotide sequence: TGTGCCAGCAGGGAGCCTGGGGGGCGCGATGAAAAACTGTTTTTT. This gives the protein CASREPGGRDEKLFF.